The sample holds many counts of the clone carrying this TCR beta chain. As yet, its antigen is unknown. The data are from a study of T-cell reconstitution after alpha-beta-depleted transplantation in children. Overall study findings and caveats: It was newly produced T cells that mostly accounted for T-cell counts and diversity one year after transplant. Certain patients had high TCRbeta diversity at day 60, and it came from recipient T cells and thymic progenitors that survived. Several hundred expanded graft clones reportedly were the source of alpha-beta T cells about two months after transplant.

The CDR3 runs to 16 residues. V lost 0 bases and J 1 base, leaving 13 bases between the germline ends. Germline CDR1 SGHRS, CDR2 YFSETQ. As it was prepared, the TCRbeta library received unique molecular identifiers. TCRdb itself ran the PCR reads through MiXCR, one entry per CDR3 protein. The sample contains roughly 120,000 distinct CDR3 sequences, around 23% of which appear only once. This sequence was found in a male patient between 2 and 10 years old who had a stem cell transplant for chronic granulomatous disease, so the T cells may come from the graft donor. The sample here was PBMCs, mostly from graft donor cells, taken 180 days after TCRalphabeta/CD19-depleted stem cell transplant. This chain links TRBV5-1 with TRBJ1-1; possible D gene TRBD1, 5 bases. CDR3 sequence: CASSLARQKKNTEAFF. CDR3 in DNA: TGCGCCAGCAGCTTGGCTCGACAGAAAAAGAACACTGAAGCTTTCTTT.